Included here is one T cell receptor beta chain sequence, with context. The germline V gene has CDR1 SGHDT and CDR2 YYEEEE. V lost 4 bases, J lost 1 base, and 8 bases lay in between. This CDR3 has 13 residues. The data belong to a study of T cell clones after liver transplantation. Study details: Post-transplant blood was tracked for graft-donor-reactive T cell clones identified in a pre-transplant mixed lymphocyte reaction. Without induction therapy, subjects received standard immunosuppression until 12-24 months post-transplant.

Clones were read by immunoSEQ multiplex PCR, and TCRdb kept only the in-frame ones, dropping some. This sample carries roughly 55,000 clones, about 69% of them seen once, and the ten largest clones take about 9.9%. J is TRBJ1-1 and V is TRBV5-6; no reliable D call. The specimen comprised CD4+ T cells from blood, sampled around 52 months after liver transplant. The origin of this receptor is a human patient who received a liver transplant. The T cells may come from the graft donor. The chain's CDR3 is CASSLSPNTEAFF. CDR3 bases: TGTGCCAGCAGCCTCAGTCCGAACACTGAAGCTTTCTTT.